This is a list of T cell receptor beta chains from one sample in a study of T cells in Graves' hyperthyroidism and ophthalmopathy. MiXCR, applied by TCRdb to the multiplex PCR reads, yields one record per CDR3 protein. The table shows about 840,000 distinct CDR3 sequences, with 35% to 45% occurring only once. Material: blood. These receptor sequences come from a man aged 18 to 30 with Graves' hyperthyroidism. CDR3s include the opening cysteine and the closing phenylalanine or tryptophan. The D gene is left open where the match is weak. Not all rows give a size; the values are once, few, many and, for expanded clones, a class.

v_gene	j_gene	abundance	d_gene	CDR3aa	CDR3nt
TRBV5-6	TRBJ2-7	few	NA	CASSLFIDEQYF	TGTGCCAGCAGCTTGTTTATTGACGAGCAGTACTTC
TRBV7-6	TRBJ2-7	many	TRBD2	CASSLGATSGYEQYF	TGTGCCAGCAGCTTAGGGGCGACTAGCGGCTACGAGCAGTACTTC
TRBV7-9	TRBJ1-1	NA	TRBD1	CASSLARGPVSEAFF	TGTGCCAGCAGCTTAGCGAGGGGGCCAGTATCTGAAGCTTTCTTT
TRBV9	TRBJ2-6	NA	TRBD1	CASSVINQDRVGFSGANVLTF	TGTGCCAGCAGCGTCATTAATCAAGACAGGGTGGGATTCTCTGGGGCCAACGTCCTGACTTTC
TRBV15	TRBJ2-7	NA	TRBD2	CATSGRDEQYF	TGTGCCACTAGCGGGAGGGACGAGCAGTACTTC
TRBV19	TRBJ2-7	few	TRBD1	CASSPGTGNAYEQYF	TGTGCCAGTAGCCCAGGGACAGGAAACGCCTACGAGCAGTACTTC
TRBV24-1	TRBJ2-7	NA	NA	CATSAEPLATEYLYEQYF	TGTGCCACCAGTGCTGAACCCCTAGCGACAGAGTACCTCTACGAGCAGTACTTC
TRBV6-9	TRBJ2-7	NA	TRBD1	CASSYLQGNEQYF	TGTGCCAGCAGTTACCTACAGGGGAACGAGCAGTACTTC
TRBV20-1	TRBJ1-1	many	TRBD1	CSARETGLNTEAFF	TGCAGTGCTAGGGAGACAGGGTTGAACACTGAAGCTTTCTTT
TRBV16	TRBJ1-1	many	NA	CASSQSHSAAFF	TGTGCCAGCAGCCAATCGCACTCTGCTGCTTTCTTT
TRBV19	TRBJ1-1	many	NA	CASAALSLNTEAFF	TGTGCCAGTGCCGCCCTCTCTTTGAACACTGAAGCTTTCTTT
TRBV7-6	TRBJ1-1	many	NA	CASSLGQGSAFF	TGTGCCAGCAGCTTAGGGCAGGGGTCGGCTTTCTTT
TRBV7-4	TRBJ1-2	NA	NA	CASSLVPGDHYGYTF	TGTGCCAGCAGCTTAGTACCGGGGGACCACTATGGCTACACCTTC
TRBV20-1	TRBJ1-1	few	NA	CSAISGAEAFF	TGCAGTGCAATCAGTGGGGCTGAAGCTTTCTTT
TRBV7-9	TRBJ2-6	NA	NA	CASSLAHGNSGANVLTF	TGTGCCAGCAGCTTAGCGCACGGAAACTCTGGGGCCAACGTCCTGACTTTC
TRBV19	TRBJ2-2	NA	TRBD2	CASMGLAEDTGELFF	TGTGCCAGTATGGGACTAGCGGAGGACACCGGGGAGCTGTTTTTT
TRBV9	TRBJ1-4	few	NA	CASSVDEGRGEKLFF	TGTGCCAGCAGCGTAGATGAGGGGAGAGGTGAAAAACTGTTTTTT
TRBV7-9	TRBJ1-2	many	NA	CASTLSLQDGYTF	TGTGCCAGCACCCTATCCCTGCAGGATGGCTACACCTTC
TRBV5-1	TRBJ2-2	few	NA	CASVIAGELFF	TGCGCCAGCGTGATAGCCGGGGAGCTGTTTTTT
TRBV20-1	TRBJ2-7	few	NA	CSAPRSYEQYF	TGCAGTGCCCCGCGGTCCTACGAGCAGTACTTC
TRBV2	TRBJ1-1	NA	NA	CANSDRRTEAFF	TGTGCCAACAGTGACAGGCGCACTGAAGCTTTCTTT
TRBV29-1	TRBJ1-2	many	NA	CSVEDPPVGYTF	TGCAGCGTTGAAGATCCGCCAGTGGGCTACACCTTC
TRBV29-1	TRBJ2-7	NA	NA	CSVEPGADEQYF	TGCAGCGTTGAGCCGGGGGCGGACGAGCAGTACTTC
TRBV6-5	TRBJ2-7	few	NA	CASSYSTGPGQYF	TGTGCCAGCAGTTACTCGACTGGTCCTGGGCAGTACTTC
TRBV3-1	TRBJ1-1	NA	NA	CASSQVSEAFF	TGTGCCAGCAGCCAAGTATCCGAAGCTTTCTTT
TRBV7-2	TRBJ2-7	NA	NA	CASSPTMTGTEQYF	TGTGCCAGCAGCCCAACGATGACCGGGACAGAGCAGTACTTC
TRBV2	TRBJ2-5	NA	NA	CAGRIELAPGETQYF	TGTGCCGGTCGAATCGAACTCGCCCCCGGAGAGACCCAGTACTTC
TRBV2	TRBJ1-6	many	TRBD1	CASSHRGPRMVSPLHF	TGTGCCAGCAGCCATAGGGGGCCCCGTATGGTGTCACCCCTCCACTTT
TRBV20-1	TRBJ1-5	few	NA	CSVLQGLPNQPQHF	TGCAGTGTTCTCCAAGGACTGCCCAATCAGCCCCAGCATTTT
TRBV6-5	TRBJ1-2	few	NA	CASSYGRRDYGYTF	TGTGCCAGCAGTTACGGCAGGCGGGACTATGGCTACACCTTC
TRBV25-1	TRBJ2-7	NA	NA	CASTRDGRSYEQYF	TGTGCCAGCACCCGGGACGGCCGCTCCTACGAGCAGTACTTC
TRBV7-9	TRBJ2-2	NA	TRBD2	CASSLNPPVAGGTTGELFF	TGTGCCAGCAGCTTAAACCCCCCCGTAGCGGGAGGGACCACCGGGGAGCTGTTTTTT
TRBV7-9	TRBJ2-7	NA	TRBD2	CASSVSGIYEQYF	TGTGCCAGCAGCGTGAGCGGGATCTACGAGCAGTACTTC
TRBV24-1	TRBJ2-7	many	NA	CATRGQNYEQYF	TGTGCCACCAGGGGACAAAACTACGAGCAGTACTTC
TRBV7-2	TRBJ2-5	many	TRBD1	CASSLGLGTGQETQYF	TGTGCCAGCAGCTTAGGACTCGGGACAGGCCAAGAGACCCAGTACTTC
TRBV7-9	TRBJ1-6	many	NA	CASSLNWYNSPLHF	TGTGCCAGCAGCTTAAACTGGTATAATTCACCCCTCCACTTT
TRBV6-5	TRBJ1-1	NA	TRBD1	CASGTEGEAFF	TGTGCCAGTGGGACAGAGGGTGAAGCTTTCTTT
TRBV2	TRBJ1-6	NA	NA	CASGQLRDSPLHF	TGTGCCAGTGGACAGCTCCGGGATTCACCCCTCCACTTT
TRBV2	TRBJ1-1	NA	NA	CASSENGYTEAFF	TGTGCCAGCAGTGAAAACGGGTACACTGAAGCTTTCTTT
TRBV15	TRBJ2-7	many	NA	CATSARDVGLYF	TGTGCCACCAGCGCCCGGGACGTGGGATTATACTTC
TRBV7-9	TRBJ2-7	NA	TRBD2	CASSLSPGLAGEQYF	TGTGCCAGCAGCCTCAGCCCGGGACTAGCAGGCGAGCAGTACTTC
TRBV29-1	TRBJ1-3	NA	NA	CSVSGLSSSGNTIYF	TGCAGCGTGTCGGGGCTGAGCTCCTCTGGAAACACCATATATTTT
TRBV6-5	TRBJ1-4	few	NA	CASARGHHLFF	TGTGCCAGCGCCCGGGGGCATCACCTGTTTTTT
TRBV25-1	TRBJ2-6	once	NA	CASSEWGGGDEAF	TGTGCCAGCAGTGAATGGGGAGGGGGAGATGAAGCTTTC
TRBV29-1	TRBJ2-7	many	NA	CSVNRGNYEQYF	TGCAGCGTTAATCGGGGAAACTACGAGCAGTACTTC
TRBV7-2	TRBJ2-7	NA	TRBD2	CASSSASGATYEQYF	TGTGCCAGCAGCTCGGCTAGCGGGGCCACCTACGAGCAGTACTTC
TRBV19	TRBJ2-7	NA	NA	CASSAPKGVGYEQYF	TGTGCCAGTAGTGCCCCCAAGGGAGTCGGCTACGAGCAGTACTTC
TRBV7-2	TRBJ2-2	NA	NA	CASSSTAGGELFF	TGTGCCAGCAGCTCAACAGCAGGCGGGGAGCTGTTTTTT
TRBV7-8	TRBJ2-7	NA	TRBD2	CASSPGLPPNEQYF	TGTGCCAGCAGCCCGGGACTACCCCCAAACGAGCAGTACTTC
TRBV20-1	TRBJ1-6	many	NA	CSARVGPTPLHF	TGCAGTGCTAGAGTGGGGCCGACACCCCTCCACTTT